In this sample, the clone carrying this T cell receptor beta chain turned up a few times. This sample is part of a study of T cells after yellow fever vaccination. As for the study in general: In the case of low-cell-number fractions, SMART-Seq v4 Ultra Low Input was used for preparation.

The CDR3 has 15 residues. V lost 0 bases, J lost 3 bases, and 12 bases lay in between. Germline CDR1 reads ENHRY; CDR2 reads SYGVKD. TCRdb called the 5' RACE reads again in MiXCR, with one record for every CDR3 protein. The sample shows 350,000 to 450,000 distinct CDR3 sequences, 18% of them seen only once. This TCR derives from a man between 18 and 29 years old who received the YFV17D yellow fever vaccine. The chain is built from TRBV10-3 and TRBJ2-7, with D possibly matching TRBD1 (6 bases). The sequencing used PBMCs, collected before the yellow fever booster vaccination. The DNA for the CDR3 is TGTGCCATCAGTGAGTCTACAGGGAGATACTACGAGCAGTACTTC. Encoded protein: CAISESTGRYYEQYF.